This entry concerns a single TCR beta chain. The CDR3 sequence is 16 residues long. V dropped 1 base and J dropped 1 base, with 10 bases sitting between them. The germline CDR1 and CDR2 sequences are SNHLY and FYNNEI. Here immunoSEQ multiplex PCR was the method, and the copy in TCRdb shows in-frame clones only, minus some. The table lists around 300,000 clones, about nine tenths of them singletons. The data stem from a study of blood T cell repertoires in COVID-19. In the study overall: Acute-phase and convalescent COVID-19 samples originated in the United States, Italy and Spain.

The sequencing input was peripheral blood. The clonotype comes from a woman aged 25 to 39 with COVID-19, enrolled during active disease. The chain couples TRBV2 to TRBJ2-2; D is perhaps TRBD1 (5 bases). In DNA, the CDR3 is TGTGCCAGCAGTGAAGATATGGGGCTGAACACCGGGGAGCTGTTTTTT. Translation: CASSEDMGLNTGELFF.